This T cell receptor (beta chain) was sequenced during a study of blood T cell repertoires in COVID-19. This CDR3 spans 15 amino acids. Germline CDR1 reads LGHNA; CDR2 reads YSLEER. Trimming pared 0 bases from V and 3 bases from J, leaving 11 bases between. Assay used: immunoSEQ multiplex PCR; TCRdb lists only in-frame clones, some missing. The data show roughly 220,000 clones, about 88% seen once. The sequenced sample was PBMCs or T cells enriched from blood (not recorded which). This TCR was recovered from a woman younger than 45 who had recovered from COVID-19. V gene TRBV4-3 combines with J gene TRBJ2-5, with a tentative D call TRBD1 (5 bases). For the CDR3, the DNA is TGCGCCAGCAGCCAAGATCAGGGTTTAAAAGAGACCCAGTACTTC. This encodes CASSQDQGLKETQYF.